This T cell receptor (beta chain) came from a study of cytomegalovirus exposure and HLA in healthy donors. Study background: Assignment to the Caucasian-associated ancestry cluster applied to approximately 80% of the 350 to 500 genotyped donors. General study findings and limits: Rates of TCR association differed by HLA locus in a later analysis, with DRB1 highest and HLA-C lowest. Later analysis identified several of the most significant clusters that appeared linked to common viral pathogens.

Germline CDR1 is GTSNPN and CDR2 is SVGIG (reference sequence). The V and J ends lost 1 base and 2 bases respectively, with 15 bases between them. This CDR3 is built from 17 residues. Healthy bone marrow donors made up the donors. About this clone: Its specificity is not known.

The primer mix had 60 Vbeta and 13 Jbeta primers. TCRdb's copy holds only in-frame clones and misses some; the assay was immunoSEQ multiplex PCR. Listed are 55,000 to 70,000 clones; about 2.4% falls within the top ten. This receptor was taken from a female donor in good health and CMV-seropositive. Sequenced sample: PBMCs. V usage is TRBV30 and J usage is TRBJ1-6; D not certain. The CDR3 is CAWSAEGERAYNSPLHF. CDR3 in DNA: TGTGCCTGGAGTGCCGAAGGTGAGAGGGCCTATAATTCACCCCTCCACTTT.